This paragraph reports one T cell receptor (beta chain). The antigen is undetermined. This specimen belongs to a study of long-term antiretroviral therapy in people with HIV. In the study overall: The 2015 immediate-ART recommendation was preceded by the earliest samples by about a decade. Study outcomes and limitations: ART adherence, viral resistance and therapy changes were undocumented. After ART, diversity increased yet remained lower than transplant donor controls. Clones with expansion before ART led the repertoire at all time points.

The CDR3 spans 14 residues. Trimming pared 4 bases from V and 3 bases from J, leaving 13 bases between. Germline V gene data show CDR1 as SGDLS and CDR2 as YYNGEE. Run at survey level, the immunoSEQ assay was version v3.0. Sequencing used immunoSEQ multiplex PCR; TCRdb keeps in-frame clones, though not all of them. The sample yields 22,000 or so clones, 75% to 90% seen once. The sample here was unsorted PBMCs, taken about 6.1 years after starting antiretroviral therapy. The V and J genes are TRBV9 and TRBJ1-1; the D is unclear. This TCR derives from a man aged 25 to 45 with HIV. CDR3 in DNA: TGTGCCAGCAGCAAAGACCCGGACCACACTGAAGCTTTCTTT. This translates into CASSKDPDHTEAFF.